The 8 T cell receptor beta chains listed next were all sequenced from one sample in a study of CD8 T cells in ankylosing spondylitis. Via MiXCR, TCRdb re-called the 5' RACE reads, giving one row per CDR3 protein. The repertoire holds 350,000 to 400,000 distinct CDR3 sequences, with around 20% as singletons. The sequencing input was blood, either unsorted or a sorted T cell fraction (not recorded which). The receptors were gathered from a male donor with ankylosing spondylitis or in good health (not recorded which).

The table lists this clonotype with a few counts. The CDR3 is CASRGRGAHEQYF. The DNA of the CDR3 is TGTGCCAGCAGGGGCAGGGGCGCCCACGAGCAGTACTTC. V and J are TRBV12-3 or TRBV12-4 and TRBJ2-7; D perhaps matches TRBD1 (6 bases). V gave up 6 bases and J gave up 5 bases, with 14 bases separating them. CDR3 size: 13 residues.

The chain links TRBV5-6 to TRBJ1-5, with no clear D. Per the germline V gene, CDR1 is SGHDT and CDR2 is YYEEEE. This CDR3 contains 12 residues. Trimming pared 4 bases from V and 7 bases from J, leaving 9 bases between. This CDR3 reads CASSQPGQPQHF. CDR3 nucleotide sequence: TGTGCCAGCAGCCAGCCCGGGCAGCCCCAGCATTTT.

V and J are TRBV12-5 and TRBJ1-1; tentative D call: TRBD1 (5 bases). Germline CDR1 is LGHNT and CDR2 is FRNRAP. This CDR3 has 18 residues. V lost 7 bases to trimming and J lost 0 bases, with 24 bases between them. The CDR3 bases are TGTGCTAGTGCACCAGGGCAGACCGCGTGGGGAATGAACACTGAAGCTTTCTTT. Protein: CASAPGQTAWGMNTEAFF.

The rearrangement uses TRBV4-1 and TRBJ2-5, with 10 bases lining up with TRBD2. The J segment lost 1 base and the V segment lost 3 bases, leaving 5 bases of the junction unmatched. Germline V gives CDR1 MGHRA, CDR2 YSYEKL. This CDR3 contains 16 residues. CDR3 DNA: TGCGCCAGCAGCCACGGACTAGCGGACCTCCAAGAGACCCAGTACTTC. Protein: CASSHGLADLQETQYF.

This clonotype was counted ten times or more. The V call is TRBV7-2, the J call TRBJ2-7; D is possibly TRBD2 (6 bases). Germline CDR1 is SGHTA and CDR2 is FQGNSA. The CDR3 consists of 14 residues. Trimming removed 5 bases from V and 6 bases from J, with 17 bases in between. The CDR3 DNA reads TGTGCCAGCAGCACCCTCCTCGGACTACGCGAGCAGTACTTC. This encodes CASSTLLGLREQYF.

The V gene is TRBV12-3 or TRBV12-4, the J gene TRBJ2-2, with D possibly being TRBD1 (5 bases). Trimming took off 0 bases at V and 6 bases at J, with 5 bases between the two ends. The length of the CDR3 is 13 residues. The CDR3 bases are TGTGCCAGCAGTTTAGCAGGGGCCGGGGAGCTGTTTTTT. Translating it yields CASSLAGAGELFF.

The chain is built from TRBV20-1 and TRBJ2-5, with D tentatively TRBD1 (6 bases). Between the trimmed V and J ends, which lost 5 bases and 5 bases, there was a span of 21 bases. The CDR3 has 15 residues. CDR1 is DFQATT and CDR2 is SNEGSKA in the germline V gene (reference sequence). The CDR3 loop reads CSAPESDSPWETQYF. CDR3 nucleotides: TGCAGTGCTCCTGAATCGGACAGTCCCTGGGAGACCCAGTACTTC.

This clonotype was picked up a small number of times. The chain combines TRBV28 with TRBJ1-1, with 9 bases lining up with TRBD1. Germline CDR1 MDHEN, CDR2 SYDVKM. V shed 7 bases, J shed 0 bases, and the junction held 12 bases outside the gene matches. This CDR3 has 17 amino acids. CDR3 sequence: CASTLTGTGIMNTEAFF. The CDR3 DNA follows: TGTGCCAGCACTCTCACCGGGACAGGGATTATGAACACTGAAGCTTTCTTT.